This entry features one T cell receptor (beta chain) sequence. The CDR3 extends over 13 amino acids. The germline V gene encodes CDR1 SGHNT and CDR2 YYREEE (reference sequence). Trimming pared 0 bases from V and 1 base from J, leaving 5 bases between. The data were obtained in a study of blood T cell repertoires in COVID-19. Looking at the study overall: COVID-19 samples collected from the United States, Italy and Spain covered acute and convalescent phases.

Enrollment of patients from Seattle took place during active infection, with longitudinal follow-up. The method was immunoSEQ multiplex PCR; TCRdb's version includes in-frame clones alone and lacks a portion of them. Among about 250,000 clones listed, over 75% were seen once. The chain recombines TRBV5-4 with TRBJ2-7; a possible D gene is TRBD2 (5 bases). Specimen: peripheral blood. The receptor's source is a human donor with COVID-19, enrolled during active disease. The donor label of this sample is uncertain. The CDR3 DNA sequence: TGTGCCAGCAGCTTGGAGCGGTCCTACGAGCAGTACTTC. Translating it yields CASSLERSYEQYF.